This T cell receptor beta chain comes out of a study of regulatory dendritic cells for organ transplantation. Assay: immunoSEQ multiplex PCR; the TCRdb copy retains only in-frame clones and omits some. The sample has approximately 9,300 clones, around 80% seen once; the top ten hold roughly 2.5%. Germline V gives CDR1 MNHEY, CDR2 SMNVEV (reference sequence). The CDR3 extends over 13 amino acids. The V end lost 5 bases, the J end lost 6 bases, and 13 bases lay between the germline ends. Broader study findings: Memory CD8+ clonal expansion seemed more limited with regulatory than mature dendritic cells.

Sorted subsets were CFSE-labeled and cultured approximately 5 days with allogeneic dendritic cells. A remark on this clone: Its specificity is unknown.

This clonotype was sampled from a human donor in good health. Sequenced material: memory CD4+ T cells from blood cultured with dendritic cells. Subset defined: CD45RO+ memory T cells. The chain couples TRBV27 to TRBJ1-1, with D maybe TRBD1 (6 bases). The CDR3 DNA reads TGTGCCAGCAGTCTCAGGGGATCACCTGAAGCTTTCTTT. Translating gives CASSLRGSPEAFF.